This T cell receptor beta chain was captured in a study of blood T cell repertoires in COVID-19. Per the original data handling: From reference gene primer amplification, estimates of nucleated cell counts were derived. Clones were read by immunoSEQ multiplex PCR, and TCRdb kept only the in-frame ones, dropping some. V and J calls and clone size are copied from that table; D and trimming were computed from the DNA. The sample consists of about 19,000 clones, 88% of them appearing once. Deletions cut 0 bases from V and 7 bases from J, with 10 bases between. Per the germline V gene, CDR1 is KGHSH and CDR2 is LQKENI. The CDR3 is made up of 15 amino acids.

The source of this sequence is a human donor in a cohort sampled during active COVID-19. Sequencing input: peripheral blood. The chain is built from TRBV18 and TRBJ1-6; a weak D match, TRBD1 (5 bases). The CDR3 DNA follows: TGTGCCAGCTCACCACCAGGACATTGGAATTCACCCCTCCACTTT. This encodes CASSPPGHWNSPLHF.